The source of this T cell receptor beta chain is a study of fetal regulatory T cell absence and autoimmunity. Study at large: Without clinical diabetes, IPEX patients showed exocrine pancreas autoimmunity.

Study observations and caveats: Some top pancreas TCR clones were over 95-fold enriched versus cord blood. Pancreas and cord blood did not differ much in TRB family usage.

Sequencing was at survey level. Only in-frame clones appear in the TCRdb table, and some are missing; sequencing was by immunoSEQ multiplex PCR. The table lists some 87,000 clones, about two thirds of them singletons, with roughly 2% in the top ten. Points on this clone: Its antigen is not identified.

This clonotype originated in a male donor with IPEX syndrome. Sequences were obtained from pancreas tissue.

The CDR3 loop reads CASSPRMNTEAFF. The CDR3 DNA reads TGTGCCAGCTCCCCTAGGATGAACACTGAAGCTTTCTTT. The rearrangement links TRBV18 to TRBJ1-1; D unclear. Trimming stripped 6 bases from V and 0 bases from J, with 8 bases between. This CDR3 is built from 13 residues. Germline V CDR1 and CDR2: KGHSH, LQKENI.